Following are 19 T cell receptor beta chains from one sample sequenced in a study of early T cells in non-severe SARS-CoV-2 infection. TCRdb reprocessed the 5' RACE reads with MiXCR, giving one entry per CDR3 protein. Among over 35,000 distinct CDR3 sequences, around 6.1% were seen once, and the ten largest hold less than 25%. The sequences come from whole blood, collected at baseline. The source of these receptors is an adult who was a healthcare worker with PCR-confirmed SARS-CoV-2 infection or an uninfected control (not recorded which).

This clonotype has a handful of counts. J is TRBJ2-5 and V is TRBV6-2 or TRBV6-3; perhaps TRBD2 as D (5 bases). This CDR3 region has 15 residues. Germline V gene lookup returns CDR1 MNHEY and CDR2 SVGEGT. The germline V and J ends were trimmed by 6 bases and 0 bases, with 14 bases remaining between them. The CDR3 nucleotides are TGTGCCAGCAGCGACACGCCGGGAAACCAAGAGACCCAGTACTTC. Its protein is CASSDTPGNQETQYF.

There are a few counts of this clonotype. This chain uses TRBV7-9 with TRBJ2-4; 7 nucleotides align to TRBD1. V was clipped by 5 bases and J by 6 bases; unmatched bases: 10. CDR1 and CDR2 (germline): SEHNR, FQNEAQ (reference sequence). The CDR3 is 15 amino acids. The DNA of the CDR3 is TGTGCCAGCAGCCCGCGCGACAGGGTTGGAAACATTCAGTACTTC. Translating it yields CASSPRDRVGNIQYF.

The sample holds a few counts of this clonotype. Germline and junction disagree at one end, which may indicate a read error. The chain uses TRBV12-3 or TRBV12-4 and TRBJ2-3, with 10 bases fitting TRBD2. The length of the CDR3 is 16 residues. For the CDR3, the DNA is TGTGCCAGCAGTGTAGCGGGAGGAGTTGGAACAGATACGCAGTATTTT. It translates to CASSVAGGVGTDTQYF.

This clonotype came up a few times. This chain uses TRBV20-1 with TRBJ2-2; D uncertain. This CDR3 is built from 14 residues. Trimming cost V 3 bases and J 4 bases, with 12 bases left between them. CDR1 and CDR2 (germline): DFQATT, SNEGSKA (reference sequence). The CDR3 protein is CSASNIGITGELFF. The CDR3, as DNA: TGCAGTGCTAGTAATATTGGCATCACCGGGGAGCTGTTTTTT.

This clonotype was detected only a few times. The chain carries TRBV7-8 and TRBJ2-1; no reliable D call. CDR1 is SGHVS, CDR2 FQNEAQ, per germline. The CDR3 is 13 amino acids. Trimming pared 1 base from V and 3 bases from J, leaving 4 bases between. The CDR3 sequence: CASSLDSYNEQFF. For the CDR3, the DNA is TGTGCCAGCAGCTTAGACAGCTACAATGAGCAGTTCTTC.

This clonotype was seen at least ten times. V and J are TRBV15 and TRBJ1-5, with D unclear. Germline CDR1 reads LNHNV; CDR2 reads YYDKDF (reference sequence). This CDR3 spans 16 amino acids. The V and J ends lost 0 bases and 13 bases respectively, with 22 bases between them. CDR3 loop: CATSRDGRVSIGRQHF. The CDR3 DNA reads TGTGCCACCAGCAGAGATGGTCGGGTCAGCATAGGCAGACAGCATTTT.

This clonotype appeared many times. V is TRBV7-9 and J is TRBJ1-2; D possibly corresponds to TRBD1 (5 bases). V was cut by 7 bases and J by 10 bases, with 22 bases left in between. Germline-derived CDR1 and CDR2 are SEHNR and FQNEAQ (reference sequence). This CDR3 region has 14 residues. The CDR3 protein is CASTSRSREGHYTF. CDR3 sequence (DNA): TGTGCCAGCACCTCCCGAAGTCGGGAGGGGCACTACACCTTC.

This clonotype was picked up a small number of times. In DNA form, the CDR3 reads TGTGCCAGCAGCTTAGTTGAGAAGGGGGCAGGGCTTGGCACTGAAGCTTTCTTT. This encodes CASSLVEKGAGLGTEAFF. The chain has TRBV7-8 and TRBJ1-1; 7 nucleotides align to TRBD1. Germline trimming cut 1 base from V and 4 bases from J; bases unmatched to any gene: 15. This CDR3 has 18 amino acids. Germline V gives CDR1 SGHVS, CDR2 FQNEAQ.

This clonotype was seen ten or more times. This chain connects TRBV24-1 to TRBJ2-2, with D possibly being TRBD2 (5 bases). V dropped 3 bases and J dropped 8 bases, with 9 bases sitting between them. Germline V gives CDR1 KGHDR, CDR2 SFDVKD. The CDR3 extends over 13 amino acids. CDR3 DNA sequence: TGTGCCACCAGTGATGAGGGATGGGGGGAGCTGTTTTTT. It specifies CATSDEGWGELFF.

This clonotype has only a few counts. The chain uses TRBV6-5 and TRBJ1-4; 8 bases line up with TRBD1. The CDR3 extends over 15 amino acids. The ends lost 4 bases at V and 10 bases at J; junction bases unmatched: 11. Germline V gives CDR1 MNHEY, CDR2 SVGAGI. The CDR3 spells CASSSGQGFTPKLFF. In DNA form, the CDR3 reads TGTGCCAGCAGTTCTGGACAGGGATTCACCCCAAAACTGTTTTTT.

This clonotype was seen only a few times. The V and J genes are TRBV28 and TRBJ2-5; either TRBD1 or TRBD2 may fit D (5 bases each). The CDR3 has 15 amino acids. CDR1 and CDR2 (germline): MDHEN, SYDVKM. Trimming left V 5 bases short and J 1 base short, with 14 bases between. Here the CDR3 DNA reads TGTGCCAGCAGTCCCCTGAGGGGCCGCCAAGAGACCCAGTACTTC. It translates to CASSPLRGRQETQYF.

This clonotype turned up a few times. The CDR3 loop reads CASSLEWAGTYEQYF. The CDR3, as DNA: TGTGCCAGCAGCTTAGAGTGGGCGGGGACCTACGAGCAGTACTTC. The chain recombines TRBV7-2 with TRBJ2-7; perhaps TRBD2 as D (6 bases). The CDR3 is made up of 15 amino acids. Trimming took 1 base from V and 2 from J, leaving 12 bases between them. Germline V gene data show CDR1 as SGHTA and CDR2 as FQGNSA.

This clonotype was detected only a few times. The chain links TRBV20-1 to TRBJ2-3, with TRBD2 as a possible D gene (7 bases). Germline CDR1 reads DFQATT; CDR2 reads SNEGSKA (reference sequence). Trimming pared 7 bases from V and 4 bases from J, leaving 12 bases between. The CDR3 has 12 amino acids. CDR3 DNA sequence: TGCAGTGTATCCGGGGGGCCAGATACGCAGTATTTT. It yields the protein CSVSGGPDTQYF.

This clonotype was found a few times. The chain uses TRBV29-1 and TRBJ2-1; 8 bases line up with TRBD2. The CDR3 covers 14 residues. J lost 9 bases, V lost 7 bases, and 14 bases had no gene match. Germline V gene data show CDR1 as SQVTM and CDR2 as ANQGSEA. Written as DNA, the CDR3 is TGCAGCGCCTCCGGGAGGGGCGCGGGAGTTGAGCAGTTCTTC. The encoded protein is CSASGRGAGVEQFF.

CDR3: CASSPIGTGPTREQYF. CDR3 DNA sequence: TGTGCCAGCAGTCCGATTGGGACAGGACCAACTCGTGAGCAGTACTTC. The V and J genes are TRBV12-3 or TRBV12-4 and TRBJ2-7, with 8 positions matching TRBD1. This CDR3 comprises 16 residues. Trimming removed 5 bases from V and 7 bases from J; junction bases left unmatched: 16.

The chain links TRBV7-2 to TRBJ2-7; TRBD2 is a possible D gene (7 bases). The CDR3 spans 12 residues. CDR1 is SGHTA and CDR2 is FQGNSA in the germline V gene. V was cut by 8 bases and J by 1 base, with 9 bases left in between. For the CDR3, the DNA is TGTGCCAGCGCGGGGGCATCCTACGAGCAGTACTTC. It translates to CASAGASYEQYF.

This clonotype was seen many times. The chain carries TRBV7-3 and TRBJ2-2; D gene unclear. Germline V gene data show CDR1 as SGHTA and CDR2 as FQGTGA. This CDR3 comprises 15 residues. V was shortened by 5 bases and J by 3 bases, with 13 bases between the two germline ends. For the CDR3, the DNA is TGTGCCAGCAGCCCTCAAAAAGGACACACCGGGGAGCTGTTTTTT. It codes for CASSPQKGHTGELFF.

This clonotype was recorded many times. As DNA, the CDR3 is TGTGCCAGCAGTACGGGACTTATGAACACCGGGGAGCTGTTTTTT. This gives the protein CASSTGLMNTGELFF. The chain uses TRBV12-3 or TRBV12-4 and TRBJ2-2; weak D call: TRBD2 (6 bases). The CDR3 is 15 amino acids. The germline V and J ends were trimmed by 5 bases and 1 base, with 11 bases remaining between them.

This clonotype appeared many times. This sequence joins TRBV4-1 and TRBJ2-3; D unresolved. The germline V and J ends were trimmed by 6 bases and 2 bases, with 9 bases remaining between them. The CDR3 sequence is 13 residues long. Germline CDR1 MGHRA, CDR2 YSYEKL. Written as DNA, the CDR3 is TGCGCCAGCAGTCGGATCGTCACAGATACGCAGTATTTT. It codes for CASSRIVTDTQYF.